The 11 T cell receptor beta chains below were found in one sample sequenced in a study of blood T cell repertoires in COVID-19. The data were produced by immunoSEQ multiplex PCR, yet TCRdb's version contains in-frame clones alone and is incomplete. The profile shows fewer than 450,000 clones, around 89% of them singletons. The sequenced material came from peripheral blood. The receptors derive from a woman in her forties or fifties with COVID-19, enrolled during active disease.

This clone was seen once. J is TRBJ2-7 and V is TRBV5-1, with a weak D call TRBD1 (6 bases). The germline V gene has CDR1 SGHRS and CDR2 YFSETQ. The CDR3 runs to 14 residues. The V and J ends lost 0 bases and 5 bases respectively, with 12 bases between them. For the CDR3, the DNA is TGCGCCAGCAGCTTGGACAGGGTTGTTGACGAGCAGTACTTC. As protein: CASSLDRVVDEQYF.

This sequence joins TRBV5-1 and TRBJ1-1; possibly TRBD1 for D (5 bases). The germline V gene encodes CDR1 SGHRS and CDR2 YFSETQ. CDR3 length: 14 residues. Trimming took 6 bases from V and 3 from J, leaving 15 bases between them. This CDR3 reads CASTISAGDTEAFF. The CDR3 region has the DNA TGCGCCAGCACTATAAGCGCGGGGGACACTGAAGCTTTCTTT.

The CDR3 spells CASSLQVQETQYF. In DNA form, the CDR3 reads TGTGCCAGTAGTCTACAGGTTCAAGAGACCCAGTACTTC. The chain links TRBV19 to TRBJ2-5; TRBD1 is a possible D gene (5 bases). Germline V lookup: CDR1 LNHDA, CDR2 SQIVND (reference sequence). The CDR3 is made up of 13 amino acids. Trimming cost V 5 bases and J 2 bases, with 9 bases left between them.

The gene calls are TRBV27 and TRBJ1-2; 8 nucleotides match TRBD1. The CDR3 has 14 amino acids. Trimming removed 7 bases from V and 8 bases from J; junction bases left unmatched: 12. CDR1 and CDR2 from the germline V gene are MNHEY and SMNVEV (reference sequence). CDR3 in DNA: TGTGCCAGCATGACAGGGGATGGGGTAGGCGGCTACACCTTC. Amino acid sequence: CASMTGDGVGGYTF.

The V and J genes are TRBV5-8 and TRBJ1-6, with 7 positions matching TRBD1. The germline gives CDR1 SGHTS, CDR2 YDEGEE. This CDR3 contains 17 residues. The trim removed 0 bases at V and 8 bases at J, leaving 11 bases unmatched. CDR3: CASSLVRRGQYHSPLHF. The CDR3 DNA sequence: TGTGCCAGCAGCTTGGTAAGGAGGGGACAGTACCATTCACCCCTCCACTTT.

This chain links TRBV7-9 with TRBJ2-3; D is ambiguous. The CDR3 is 16 amino acids. Germline V gene lookup returns CDR1 SEHNR and CDR2 FQNEAQ (reference sequence). The V end lost 4 bases, the J end lost 1 base, and 15 bases lay between the germline ends. The CDR3 coding sequence is TGTGCCAGCAGCTATAGCCCTCCTCGGGGCACAGATACGCAGTATTTT. It specifies CASSYSPPRGTDTQYF.

The V and J genes are TRBV7-9 and TRBJ1-4; D is undetermined. The CDR3 has 16 residues. V lost 5 bases and J lost 3, with 16 bases in between. Per germline, CDR1 SEHNR and CDR2 FQNEAQ (reference sequence). The CDR3 nucleotides read TGTGCCAGCAGCCCCCGAGGGAGGGTGGCTAATGAAAAACTGTTTTTT. Protein sequence: CASSPRGRVANEKLFF.

The J gene is TRBJ1-1, the V gene TRBV9; D unresolved. Trimming took off 6 bases at V and 6 bases at J, with 12 bases between the two ends. This CDR3 region has 12 residues. Germline CDR1 and CDR2: SGDLS and YYNGEE. The CDR3 spells CASNTPSPEAFF. The CDR3 DNA is TGTGCCAGCAACACCCCCTCCCCTGAAGCTTTCTTT. The full variable domain, completed using reference TRBV9 and TRBJ1-1, is DSGVTQTPKHLITATGQRVTLRCSPRSGDLSVYWYQQSLDQGLQFLIQYYNGEERAKGNILERFSAQQFPDLHSELNLSSLELGDSALYFCASNTPSPEAFFGQGTRLTVV.

This rearrangement joins TRBV28 to TRBJ2-3, with 9 bases matching TRBD1. Per the germline V gene, CDR1 is MDHEN and CDR2 is SYDVKM. V shed 5 bases, J shed 8 bases, and the junction held 5 bases outside the gene matches. The CDR3 spans 13 residues. For the CDR3, the DNA is TGTGCCAGCAGTCCCGGGACAGGGTTTACGCAGTATTTT. As protein: CASSPGTGFTQYF.

V gene TRBV2 combines with J gene TRBJ1-2; the match to TRBD1 covers 9 bases. Germline-derived CDR1 and CDR2 are SNHLY and FYNNEI. Trimming cost V 7 bases and J 7 bases; bases outside gene matches: 7. The CDR3 length is 13 residues. CDR3 loop: CASTWDRDRGYTF. The CDR3 nucleotides are TGTGCCAGCACTTGGGACAGGGACCGTGGCTACACCTTC.

The chain links TRBV4-1 to TRBJ1-2; no reliable D call. The CDR3 loop spans 16 amino acids. Germline lookup yields CDR1 MGHRA and CDR2 YSYEKL. Trimming took 0 bases from V and 0 from J, leaving 11 bases between them. CDR3 region: CASSQERGPTNYGYTF. Written as DNA, the CDR3 is TGCGCCAGCAGCCAAGAACGTGGCCCAACTAACTATGGCTACACCTTC.